Only a few counts were recorded for the clone carrying this T cell receptor beta chain. Its target is not known. Time point indicated: pre-sensitization, week 0. Treatment given: therapeutic diphenylcyclopropenone sensitization with weekly scalp DPC. Sample donors consisted of patients with alopecia, aged 18 to 70 years, who were suitable for DPC. This CDR3 has 14 residues. Trimming took 0 bases from V and 4 from J, leaving 7 bases between them. The germline V gene encodes CDR1 LGHNA and CDR2 YNFKEQ. This entry belongs to a study of human T cells and chemical hapten exposure. Study conclusions and caveats: Significantly more large CDR3 similarity clusters were formed by expanded TCRs than by controls. The count of PT1 expanded TCRs correlated positively with patch test score. Donor immune responses may differ from healthy people's, since all donors had alopecia.

MiXCR was run by TCRdb on the RACE reads, yielding one entry per CDR3 protein. The sample yields more than 250,000 distinct CDR3 sequences, about 9% seen once. The chain recombines TRBV4-2 with TRBJ1-5; no reliable D call. The sample was whole blood, taken in connection with sensitization to the hapten diphenylcyclopropenone (DPC). The receptor was isolated from a woman between 35 and 50 years old with alopecia areata. Some clones in this sample may be carry-over from other donors' samples. CDR3 loop: CASSQDSGNQPQHF. The CDR3 DNA is TGTGCCAGCAGCCAAGATTCCGGGAATCAGCCCCAGCATTTT.